Each of the 32 T cell receptor beta chains below was sequenced from the same sample in a study of Graves' ophthalmopathy and Graves' hyperthyroidism. RNA transcripts were the source from which TCR beta CDR3 regions were amplified. HTBI-primed first-round RT-PCR preceded second-round multiplex PCR. TCRdb passed the multiplex PCR reads through MiXCR, listing each CDR3 protein once. This sample has about 740,000 distinct CDR3 sequences; 40% occur once, and the top ten carry approximately 46%. Sequenced: peripheral blood. Receptors were obtained from an adult man with Graves' ophthalmopathy.

Worth noting for this clonotype: A much larger clone differs from this one at a single base, so this may be a read error. The conserved phenylalanine or tryptophan is not found at the CDR3 terminus, so this likely reflects a read error. This chain uses TRBV19 with TRBJ1-6; unclear D gene. Trimming stripped 7 bases from V and 5 bases from J, with 9 bases between. The length of the CDR3 is 13 residues. CDR1 is LNHDA and CDR2 is SQIVND in the germline V gene (reference sequence). CDR3 loop: CASMRANNSPLHS. The DNA of the CDR3 is TGTGCCAGTATGAGGGCTAATAATTCACCCCTCCACTCT.

This clonotype was counted only a few times. The chain combines TRBV19 with TRBJ1-5; the D is unclear. Germline V gene sequence: CDR1 LNHDA, CDR2 SQIVND (reference sequence). V lost 5 bases to trimming and J lost 0 bases, with 14 bases between them. The CDR3 loop spans 16 amino acids. The chain's CDR3 is CASSPREGNSNQPQHF. Here the CDR3 DNA reads TGTGCCAGTAGTCCCCGAGAAGGGAATAGCAATCAGCCCCAGCATTTT.

This sequence joins TRBV5-1 and TRBJ2-5; 10 bases agree with TRBD2. The J segment lost 4 bases and the V segment lost 0 bases, leaving 3 bases of the junction unmatched. CDR1 and CDR2 (germline): SGHRS, YFSETQ. The CDR3 spans 15 residues. The DNA of the CDR3 is TGCGCCAGCAGCTTGGCCCTAGCGGGAGCAGAGACCCAGTACTTC. This encodes CASSLALAGAETQYF.

The chain has TRBV5-1 and TRBJ1-4; D unresolved. V gave up 0 bases and J gave up 6 bases, with 9 bases separating them. Germline loops: CDR1 SGHRS, CDR2 YFSETQ. This CDR3 has 14 amino acids. Here the CDR3 DNA reads TGCGCCAGCAGCTTGGCCGGTCAGGATGAAAAACTGTTTTTT. Its protein is CASSLAGQDEKLFF.

Only a few counts were recorded for this clonotype. The junction shows a germline mismatch at one end, possibly a read error. The J gene is TRBJ1-1, the V gene TRBV5-6, with D maybe TRBD1 (6 bases). The germline gives CDR1 SGHDT, CDR2 YYEEEE. The CDR3 is 14 amino acids. CDR3 sequence (DNA): TGTACCAGCAGCTTGGAACAGGGGAACACTGAAGCTTTCTTT. It encodes CTSSLEQGNTEAFF. The full variable domain, with the rest looked up from reference TRBV5-6 and TRBJ1-1, is DAGVTQSPTHLIKTRGQQVTLRCSPKSGHDTVSWYQQALGQGPQFIFQYYEEEERQRGNFPDRFSGHQFPNYSSELNVNALLLGDSALYLCTSSLEQGNTEAFFGQGTRLTVV.

This chain connects TRBV29-1 to TRBJ1-2; no definite D call. The CDR3 is 14 residues long. With 3 bases removed from V and 3 bases from J, the gap between germline ends came to 14 bases. The germline CDR1 and CDR2 sequences are SQVTM and ANQGSEA. CDR3 residues: CSVDPEGADYGYTF. CDR3 in DNA: TGCAGCGTTGACCCCGAGGGCGCAGACTATGGCTACACCTTC.

This clonotype appeared a few times. The chain couples TRBV19 to TRBJ1-5, with D maybe TRBD1 (6 bases). With 5 bases removed from V and 1 base from J, the gap between germline ends came to 15 bases. Germline V gene sequence: CDR1 LNHDA, CDR2 SQIVND (reference sequence). The CDR3 contains 16 residues. DNA for the CDR3: TGTGCCAGTAGTCATACGGGGAGGGGGAGCAATCAGCCCCAGCATTTT. It yields the protein CASSHTGRGSNQPQHF.

This clonotype was recorded once. The genes are TRBV10-3 and TRBJ1-2, with D tentatively TRBD1 (6 bases). V was shortened by 6 bases and J by 2 bases, with 10 bases between the two germline ends. Germline CDR1 reads ENHRY; CDR2 reads SYGVKD. CDR3 length equals 13 residues. CDR3 sequence: CAIRDRINYGYTF. DNA of the CDR3: TGTGCCATCAGGGACAGAATAAACTATGGCTACACCTTC.

This clonotype was found many times. This chain joins TRBV29-1 and TRBJ2-3; possible D gene TRBD1, 5 bases. Per germline, CDR1 SQVTM and CDR2 ANQGSEA. Trimming stripped 3 bases from V and 2 bases from J, with 6 bases between. The CDR3 consists of 12 residues. The CDR3 DNA follows: TGCAGCGTTGAGGACACCACAGATACGCAGTATTTT. Its translation: CSVEDTTDTQYF.

V and J are TRBV13 and TRBJ2-5; no clear D. Trimming left V 0 bases short and J 5 bases short, with 13 bases between. The CDR3 extends over 15 amino acids. The V gene's germline CDR1 is PRHDT and CDR2 FYEKMQ (reference sequence). In nucleotides, the CDR3 is TGTGCCAGCAGCTTAGGCCATCGGGCAATGGAGACCCAGTACTTC. Protein sequence: CASSLGHRAMETQYF. Looking up the rest from reference TRBV13 and TRBJ2-5 gives the full variable domain: AAGVIQSPRHLIKEKRETATLKCYPIPRHDTVYWYQQGPGQDPQFLISFYEKMQSDKGSIPDRFSAQQFSDYHSELNMSSLELGDSALYFCASSLGHRAMETQYFGPGTRLLVL.

This clonotype was picked up a small number of times. The V and J genes are TRBV19 and TRBJ1-2, with TRBD1 as a possible D gene (5 bases). CDR1 is LNHDA and CDR2 is SQIVND in the germline V gene (reference sequence). This CDR3 comprises 16 residues. Trimming removed 7 bases from V and 0 bases from J, with 18 bases in between. The CDR3 bases are TGTGCCAGTATCTCAGACGGGGGATTCTCTAACTATGGCTACACCTTC. Amino acid sequence: CASISDGGFSNYGYTF. The full variable domain, rest sourced from reference TRBV19 and TRBJ1-2, is DGGITQSPKYLFRKEGQNVTLSCEQNLNHDAMYWYRQDPGQGLRLIYYSQIVNDFQKGDIAEGYSVSREKKESFPLTVTSAQKNPTAFYLCASISDGGFSNYGYTFGSGTRLTVV.

Comments on this clonotype: A read error may produce the germline difference seen at one junction end. The chain is built from TRBV24-1 and TRBJ1-5, with D possibly TRBD1 on 6 matching bases. The CDR3 is 16 amino acids. The germline CDR1 and CDR2 sequences are KGHDR and SFDVKD. CDR3 region: CASSQGDVRTAQPQHF. The CDR3 coding sequence is TGCGCCAGCAGCCAGGGCGATGTACGGACAGCTCAGCCCCAGCATTTT.

The sample holds many counts of this clonotype. The V call is TRBV19, the J call TRBJ2-7, with 7 nucleotides matching TRBD2. The CDR3 runs to 13 residues. In germline, CDR1 is LNHDA, CDR2 SQIVND (reference sequence). With V trimmed by 4 bases and J by 5 bases, 5 bases remained unmatched. DNA of the CDR3: TGTGCCAGTAGTACCGGCGGGAGAAACGAGCAGTACTTC. Its protein product is CASSTGGRNEQYF.

CDR3 DNA sequence: TGTGCCAGCAGTTACCCAACGGACCGGAATGAAAAACTGTTTTTT. Amino acid sequence: CASSYPTDRNEKLFF. The chain combines TRBV25-1 with TRBJ1-4; D not certain. V was trimmed by 5 bases and J by 5 bases, leaving 15 bases between them. CDR1 is MGHDK, CDR2 SYGVNS, per germline. The CDR3 contains 15 residues.

This rearrangement joins TRBV10-2 to TRBJ2-7; D possibly corresponds to TRBD1 (6 bases). Germline loops: CDR1 WSHSY, CDR2 SAAADI. The CDR3 consists of 15 residues. Between the trimmed V and J ends, which lost 4 bases and 3 bases, there was a span of 16 bases. The CDR3 bases are TGCGCCAGCAGTGCGGAACAGGGTTCAATCTACGAGCAGTACTTC. It codes for CASSAEQGSIYEQYF.

There are many counts of this clonotype. The chain couples TRBV20-1 to TRBJ2-7, with D unclear. The CDR3 contains 10 residues. The V gene's germline CDR1 is DFQATT and CDR2 SNEGSKA (reference sequence). The germline V and J ends were trimmed by 3 bases and 3 bases, with 3 bases remaining between them. The CDR3 spells CSARDYEQYF. The CDR3 nucleotides are TGCAGTGCTAGGGACTACGAGCAGTACTTC.

V is TRBV11-2 and J is TRBJ2-7, with D perhaps being TRBD1 or TRBD2 (6 bases each). Germline CDR1 reads SGHAT; CDR2 reads FQNNGV. This CDR3 contains 15 residues. V lost 2 bases and J lost 2, with 13 bases in between. CDR3: CASSLQGTRAYEQYF. The CDR3, as DNA: TGTGCCAGCAGCTTACAGGGGACTCGCGCCTACGAGCAGTACTTC.

This clonotype was recorded many times. V is TRBV7-2 and J is TRBJ1-1; D is possibly TRBD1 (5 bases). Germline CDR1 and CDR2: SGHTA and FQGNSA. This CDR3 has 14 residues. V gave up 6 bases and J gave up 8 bases, with 19 bases separating them. CDR3 nucleotides: TGTGCCAGCAGTTTATCAGGGCTCCGAGACGAAGCTTTCTTT. Translation gives CASSLSGLRDEAFF.

The chain uses TRBV7-8 and TRBJ1-2, with a tentative D call TRBD1 (5 bases). Germline V CDR1 and CDR2: SGHVS, FQNEAQ. The CDR3 extends over 15 amino acids. The V end lost 3 bases, the J end lost 4 bases, and 15 bases lay between the germline ends. CDR3 residues: CASSFQSGPGYGYTF. The CDR3, as DNA: TGTGCCAGCAGCTTCCAGTCGGGACCGGGCTATGGCTACACCTTC.

Remarks on this clonotype: This may arise from a read error, as a much more abundant clone is one base away. The chain joins TRBV10-3 to TRBJ2-7, with D perhaps matching TRBD1 (8 bases). CDR1 and CDR2 from the germline V gene are ENHRY and SYGVKD. The CDR3 is made up of 13 amino acids. Trimming stripped 4 bases from V and 4 bases from J, with 11 bases between. The CDR3 coding sequence is TGTGCCATCAGTGTACAGGGGGGGTACGAGCAGTACTTC. As protein: CAISVQGGYEQYF.

A few counts support this clonotype. This chain uses TRBV9 with TRBJ1-6, with D unresolved. Germline V gives CDR1 SGDLS, CDR2 YYNGEE. The CDR3 covers 15 residues. V was trimmed by 3 bases and J by 7 bases, leaving 14 bases between them. The CDR3 coding sequence is TGTGCCAGCAGCGAAACAGACGGAAACAATTCACCCCTCCACTTT. This sequence encodes CASSETDGNNSPLHF.

This clonotype appeared once. This could be a read error, since a much larger clone is one nucleotide away. The chain employs TRBV19 and TRBJ1-2; D gene ambiguous. Germline CDR1 and CDR2: LNHDA and SQIVND (reference sequence). The CDR3 has 11 residues. The CDR3 loop is CASSIGDGCTF. In DNA, the CDR3 is TGTGCCAGTAGTATAGGAGATGGCTGCACCTTC.

This chain links TRBV30 with TRBJ1-1; TRBD1 matches 11 bases. This CDR3 contains 14 residues. The ends lost 7 bases at V and 3 bases at J; junction bases unmatched: 7. Germline V gene sequence: CDR1 GTSNPN, CDR2 SVGIG (reference sequence). The CDR3 is CAYRWGQGDTEAFF. CDR3 coding DNA: TGTGCCTACCGATGGGGACAGGGGGACACTGAAGCTTTCTTT.

The chain couples TRBV12-3 or TRBV12-4 to TRBJ1-6, with 9 bases fitting TRBD1. V lost 2 bases and J lost 11; bases outside the gene matches: 16. CDR3 length equals 18 residues. The DNA for the CDR3 is TGTGCCAGCAGTTTATTGGTTCGTATGGGGACAGGGATTCCACCCCTCCACTTT. Its protein product is CASSLLVRMGTGIPPLHF.

This clonotype was recorded many times. This rearrangement joins TRBV29-1 to TRBJ1-5, with D possibly TRBD1 on 6 matching bases. CDR3 length: 14 amino acids. The V end was cut by 6 bases, the J end by 0 bases, with 12 bases between. The germline gives CDR1 SQVTM, CDR2 ANQGSEA. This CDR3 reads CSVEQGYSNQPQHF. The CDR3 coding sequence is TGCAGCGTGGAACAGGGCTATAGCAATCAGCCCCAGCATTTT. The whole variable domain, filled in from reference TRBV29-1 and TRBJ1-5, reads SAVISQKPSRDICQRGTSLTIQCQVDSQVTMMFWYRQQPGQSLTLIATANQGSEATYESGFVIDKFPISRPNLTFSTLTVSNMSPEDSSIYLCSVEQGYSNQPQHFGDGTRLSIL.

The chain links TRBV7-4 to TRBJ1-6, with TRBD1 matching over 12 bases. Trimming took 6 bases from V and 10 from J; bases not matched to a gene: 10. Germline V lookup: CDR1 SGHVT, CDR2 SQSDAQ. This CDR3 has 16 residues. CDR3: CASRGWGQGAGSPLHF. DNA of the CDR3: TGTGCCAGCAGAGGCTGGGGACAGGGGGCTGGATCACCCCTCCACTTT.

This chain connects TRBV3-1 to TRBJ1-6; D unclear. The germline CDR1 and CDR2 sequences are LGHDT and YNNKEL (reference sequence). Trimming took 4 bases from V and 7 from J, leaving 14 bases between them. This CDR3 region has 15 residues. CDR3 DNA sequence: TGTGCCAGCAGCCTCGGCGCAGCCCTCAATTCACCCCTCCACTTT. Its translation is CASSLGAALNSPLHF. The variable domain in full, with the rest retrieved from reference TRBV3-1 and TRBJ1-6, is DTAVSQTPKYLVTQMGNDKSIKCEQNLGHDTMYWYKQDSKKFLKIMFSYNNKELIINETVPNRFSPKSPDKAHLNLHINSLELGDSAVYFCASSLGAALNSPLHFGNGTRLTVT.

This clonotype was counted many times. The V call is TRBV10-3, the J call TRBJ1-1, with unresolved D. CDR1 and CDR2 (germline): ENHRY, SYGVKD. The CDR3 covers 11 residues. Trimming left V 10 bases short and J 1 base short, with 7 bases between. CDR3 protein: CATKKNTEAFF. CDR3 bases: TGTGCCACGAAAAAGAACACTGAAGCTTTCTTT.

This clonotype was recorded at least ten times. The CDR3 sequence: CAISGTRDRGRADYGYTF. Here the CDR3 DNA reads TGTGCCATCAGTGGCACCCGGGACAGGGGGCGAGCGGACTATGGCTACACCTTC. This sequence joins TRBV10-3 and TRBJ1-2, with 12 bases matching TRBD1. The CDR3 is 18 residues long. The V gene end was trimmed by 4 bases and the J gene end by 3 bases; junction bases not matched to a gene: 12. CDR1 is ENHRY, CDR2 SYGVKD, per germline.

V gene TRBV7-9 combines with J gene TRBJ1-4; TRBD1 is a possible D gene (5 bases). Per germline, CDR1 SEHNR and CDR2 FQNEAQ (reference sequence). V was pared by 6 bases and J by 2 bases, with 16 bases between. This CDR3 contains 16 residues. The CDR3 DNA follows: TGTGCCAGCAGTCGGGGCGGTTCGAGGACTAATGAAAAACTGTTTTTT. This encodes CASSRGGSRTNEKLFF.

The genes are TRBV5-1 and TRBJ1-1; D perhaps matches TRBD1 (6 bases). Germline CDR1 SGHRS, CDR2 YFSETQ. CDR3 length: 14 amino acids. With 4 bases removed from V and 2 bases from J, the gap between germline ends came to 12 bases. In nucleotides, the CDR3 is TGCGCCAGCAGCGCCCAGGGGTACAACACTGAAGCTTTCTTT. Translated: CASSAQGYNTEAFF.

The J gene is TRBJ2-2, the V gene TRBV25-1; D is uncertain. The V gene's germline CDR1 is MGHDK and CDR2 SYGVNS. The CDR3 covers 15 residues. Trimming pared 6 bases from V and 6 bases from J, leaving 17 bases between. The CDR3 bases are TGTGCCAGCAGCTTGGTCCGGATGGGCGCCGGGGAGCTGTTTTTT. The encoded protein is CASSLVRMGAGELFF.